These T cell receptor beta chains were read from a single sample in a study of Graves' ophthalmopathy and Graves' hyperthyroidism. From the multiplex PCR reads, TCRdb called clonotypes with MiXCR, one entry per CDR3 protein. Of around 600,000 distinct CDR3 sequences in the sample, over 40% were seen once. What was sequenced was peripheral blood. These receptor sequences come from an adult man with Graves' ophthalmopathy. Both conserved end residues are part of each CDR3. D genes are given only for firm matches. Expanded clones are given a class, and other clones once, few, many or no size at all.

D gene | J gene | clone size | V gene | CDR3 DNA | CDR3 protein
TRBD1 | TRBJ1-4 | many | TRBV9 | TGTGCCAGCGGGACAGGGGATAGGGCTAATGAAAAACTGTTTTTT | CASGTGDRANEKLFF
. | TRBJ2-5 | . | TRBV29-1 | TGCAGCGTTGAAGAAAACGGGGGCCAAGAGACCCAGTACTTC | CSVEENGGQETQYF
. | TRBJ2-2 | many | TRBV19 | TGTGCCAGTACCCCGAACACCGGGGAGCTGTTTTTT | CASTPNTGELFF
. | TRBJ1-3 | . | TRBV19 | TGTGCCAGTAGTATAGTGGGGGGAGACACCATATATTTT | CASSIVGGDTIYF
. | TRBJ1-5 | many | TRBV19 | TGTGCCAGTAGTATAGCCGCGTCCGTTGAACAAAGCGGCAATCAGCCCCAGCATTTT | CASSIAASVEQSGNQPQHF
. | TRBJ2-2 | few | TRBV6-5 | TGTGCCAGCAGTTACTCAGCGGGACAGAACACCGGGGAGCTGTTTTTT | CASSYSAGQNTGELFF
. | TRBJ2-2 | many | TRBV10-3 | TGTGCCATCAGTAGCATGGGCCCAGGCGGGGAGCTGTTTTTT | CAISSMGPGGELFF
. | TRBJ1-2 | . | TRBV19 | TGTGCCAGTCAATCCGGGACACCAGCTAACTATGGCTACACCTTC | CASQSGTPANYGYTF
. | TRBJ2-5 | many | TRBV12-3/TRBV12-4 | TGTGCCAGCAGTTGGCTAGCCGAAGGACAAGAGACCCAGTACTTC | CASSWLAEGQETQYF
TRBD1 | TRBJ1-2 | many | TRBV29-1 | TGCAGCGTAACGAAACAGGGGTCGGGTAACTATGGCTACACCTTC | CSVTKQGSGNYGYTF
. | TRBJ1-1 | many | TRBV19 | TGTGCCAGTAGTATTCGGGTTGAAGCTTTCTTT | CASSIRVEAFF
. | TRBJ2-7 | . | TRBV10-3 | TGTGAGTCGACTGGGGCAGTCGGGGAGCAGTACTTC | CESTGAVGEQYF
TRBD1 | TRBJ1-6 | . | TRBV7-2 | TGTGCCAGCAGCTTTAGACAGGGGGGCCTCCTCCACTTT | CASSFRQGGLLHF
. | TRBJ2-2 | . | TRBV20-1 | TGCGGAGCGGGCGAGAACACCGGGGAGCTGTTTTTT | CGAGENTGELFF
. | TRBJ2-7 | many | TRBV7-9 | TGTGCCAGCAGCTTCAGTCCTCAGGGGAGCTCCTACGAGCAGTACTTC | CASSFSPQGSSYEQYF
TRBD1 | TRBJ2-7 | many | TRBV24-1 | TGTGCCACCAGTGACCCCTCCGACAGGGCCTACGAGCAGTACTTC | CATSDPSDRAYEQYF
. | TRBJ1-1 | few | TRBV5-1 | TGCGCCAGCAGCATCTCCTCGGGGGGACGGACTGAAGCTTTCTTT | CASSISSGGRTEAFF
TRBD1 | TRBJ2-5 | . | TRBV12-3/TRBV12-4 | TGTGCCAGCAGCGGGACAGGGGAGGAGGAGACCCAGTACTTC | CASSGTGEEETQYF
. | TRBJ1-4 | . | TRBV2 | TGTGCCAGCAGCCGCGGAATGGGGGCTAATGAAAAACTGTTTTTT | CASSRGMGANEKLFF
TRBD1 | TRBJ1-6 | . | TRBV12-3/TRBV12-4 | TGTGCCAGCAGTCCGGGACAGGGAGCGTATTCACCCCTCCACTTT | CASSPGQGAYSPLHF
. | TRBJ2-2 | many | TRBV29-1 | TGCAGCGTTGAAGAATACGGGAGACACACCGGGGAGCTGTTTTTT | CSVEEYGRHTGELFF
. | TRBJ1-1 | few | TRBV5-1 | TGCGCCTCAGGTGGGGGAACTACCTACACTGAAGCTTTCTTT | CASGGGTTYTEAFF
TRBD1 | TRBJ1-5 | . | TRBV20-1 | TGCAGTGCCTGGAGCGGACAGGGGCTGGAACCCCAGCATTTT | CSAWSGQGLEPQHF
. | TRBJ2-2 | . | TRBV7-2 | TGTGCCAGCTCACCAGCCGCCGGAGGGGTAGTCTACACCGGGGAGCTGTTTTTT | CASSPAAGGVVYTGELFF
TRBD2 | TRBJ2-5 | few | TRBV29-1 | TGCAGCGTAGCTACGGCTAGCGGGGGGCAAGAGACCCAGTACTTC | CSVATASGGQETQYF
. | TRBJ1-5 | many | TRBV5-1 | TGCGCCAGCAGCCTGACACCAAATCAGCCCCAGCATTTT | CASSLTPNQPQHF
. | TRBJ2-7 | few | TRBV12-3/TRBV12-4 | TGTGCCAGCAGTTTAGGGGCTAGGAGCGAGCAGTACTTC | CASSLGARSEQYF
TRBD1 | TRBJ1-2 | . | TRBV4-2 | TGTGCCAGCAGCCAAGATCCGGGACAGATGAATGGCTACACCTTC | CASSQDPGQMNGYTF
. | TRBJ2-3 | . | TRBV24-1 | TGTGCCACCAGTGATTTATGGGACACTACACAGGCGCAGTATTTT | CATSDLWDTTQAQYF
. | TRBJ2-7 | few | TRBV12-3/TRBV12-4 | TGTGCCAGCAGTTCGGGGGCAGGGTTCTACGAGCAGTACTTC | CASSSGAGFYEQYF
. | TRBJ1-2 | . | TRBV6-5 | TGTGCCACCAGTTATCGGAGTGGCTACACCTTC | CATSYRSGYTF
TRBD1 | TRBJ2-7 | . | TRBV12-3/TRBV12-4 | TGTGCCAGCAGAGACTCCGGGACAGGCTCCTACGAGCAGTACTTC | CASRDSGTGSYEQYF
. | TRBJ1-4 | . | TRBV6-6 | TGTGCCAGCAGTTACTCCCTCGGTGGAGAGGATGAAAAACTGTTTTTT | CASSYSLGGEDEKLFF
TRBD2 | TRBJ2-5 | many | TRBV7-6 | TGTGCCAGCACTCGGGGGGGGTCCCCACAAGAGACCCAGTACTTC | CASTRGGSPQETQYF
TRBD1 | TRBJ1-5 | . | TRBV4-1 | TGCGCCAGCAGCCAAGATCTGACAGGGGGAATGGGTCAGCCCCAGCATTTT | CASSQDLTGGMGQPQHF
. | TRBJ2-7 | many | TRBV7-9 | TGTGCCAGCAGCCAAGTTGGAGCTAACCTACGGTCGGAGCAGTACTTC | CASSQVGANLRSEQYF
TRBD1 | TRBJ1-6 | . | TRBV2 | TGTGCCAGCAGTGCGGCGACAGGGGTTTATTCACCCCTCCACTTT | CASSAATGVYSPLHF
. | TRBJ1-4 | . | TRBV15 | TGTGCCACCAGCAGCCAAGGGCAAGGAGAAGAAAAACTGTTTTTT | CATSSQGQGEEKLFF
. | TRBJ1-1 | . | TRBV7-6 | TGTGCCAGCAGCCAAGTTGGCCACACTGAAGCTTTCTTT | CASSQVGHTEAFF
TRBD1 | TRBJ1-2 | few | TRBV6-5 | TGTGCCAGCAGTTACTCGACGGGACAGGGGATCTATGGCTACACCTTC | CASSYSTGQGIYGYTF
. | TRBJ1-6 | . | TRBV19 | TGTGCCAGTACCCCTAACTTCAGGGTTTCTAATTCACCCCTCCACTTT | CASTPNFRVSNSPLHF
. | TRBJ2-3 | . | TRBV5-1 | TGCGCCAGCAGGGTGGGCACAGATACGCAGTATTTT | CASRVGTDTQYF
TRBD1 | TRBJ1-2 | . | TRBV29-1 | TGCAGCGTCGACAGGGCGGAGAACTATGGCTACACCTTC | CSVDRAENYGYTF
TRBD1 | TRBJ1-2 | . | TRBV7-2 | TGTGCCAGCAGCCTGGACAGGGCCCACTATGGCTACACCTTC | CASSLDRAHYGYTF
. | TRBJ1-5 | . | TRBV20-1 | TGCAGTGCTAGTGATGTAGGTTCGGGGCTTAACAATCAGCCCCAGCATTTT | CSASDVGSGLNNQPQHF
. | TRBJ1-3 | few | TRBV6-1 | TGTGCCAGCCGCCTCTGGGGGCGAGGAAACACCATATATTTT | CASRLWGRGNTIYF
TRBD1 | TRBJ1-2 | many | TRBV9 | TGTGCCAGCAGCGTGGGACAGTCTAACTATGGCTACACCTTC | CASSVGQSNYGYTF
. | TRBJ2-5 | . | TRBV11-2 | TGTGCCAGCAGCCCCCGGGTGACAGGAGAAGGGACCCAGTACTTC | CASSPRVTGEGTQYF
. | TRBJ1-1 | many | TRBV7-2 | TGTGCCAGCACCAACCGGGTGGGGAACACTGAAGCTTTCTTT | CASTNRVGNTEAFF
TRBD2 | TRBJ2-7 | few | TRBV20-1 | TGCAGTGCTAGAGATTATAACGCGGGAGGCCCCTACGAGCAGTACTTC | CSARDYNAGGPYEQYF